This T cell receptor beta chain was observed in a study of shared clonotypes between healthy human individuals. Study context: Each donor's CD8 memory used one plate, CD8 naive two, each CD4 subset three.

Naivety among CD8 cells was defined by CD45RO negativity and positive CCR7 selection, thereby excluding terminally differentiated effector memory CD45RA+ cells. Findings and caveats of the study: The study found lower generation probabilities in non-shared clonotypes than in those shared by all four donors.

Germline V gene sequence: CDR1 SNHLY, CDR2 FYNNEI. With 8 bases removed from V and 2 bases from J, the gap between germline ends came to 16 bases. CDR3 length: 15 residues. Turning to this clone: The antigen is not known.

The data were produced by immunoSEQ multiplex PCR, yet TCRdb's version contains in-frame clones alone and is incomplete. The sample records around 2,000,000 clones, 85% to 95% being singletons. Material for sequencing was naive CD8+ T cells sorted from blood. This TCR was recovered from a man younger than 35 in good health. The rearrangement uses TRBV2 and TRBJ2-1; tentatively, D is TRBD2 (5 bases). The CDR3 DNA reads TGTGCCAGCTGTCCAGCACCGGGAACCTACAATGAGCAGTTCTTC. This sequence encodes CASCPAPGTYNEQFF.